The 2 T cell receptor beta chains listed next were all sequenced from one sample in a study of control samples from healthy donors and cancer patients. Some clones are missing from TCRdb's copy, which holds only in-frame ones; the method was immunoSEQ multiplex PCR. The profile covers about 190,000 clones, with about 90% appearing a single time and approximately 1.8% taken by the ten largest. Sequencing was performed on blood. The receptors originated from a man younger than 40 in good health.

The V gene is TRBV10-1, the J gene TRBJ2-1, with D perhaps assigned TRBD1 or TRBD2 (7 bases each). This CDR3 spans 15 amino acids. The germline gives CDR1 WNHNN, CDR2 SYGVQD (reference sequence). Trimming left V 5 bases short and J 9 bases short, with 20 bases between. In DNA, the CDR3 is TGCGCCAGCAGTCCAAGGGGGAGGGGGCAGGGTGAGCAGTTCTTC. Its protein is CASSPRGRGQGEQFF.

This rearrangement joins TRBV9 to TRBJ2-5; possibly TRBD2 for D (7 bases). Per germline, CDR1 SGDLS and CDR2 YYNGEE. V lost 4 bases, J lost 2 bases, and 12 bases lay in between. The CDR3 sequence is 14 residues long. The CDR3: CASSRGGLQETQYF. CDR3 DNA sequence: TGTGCCAGCAGCCGCGGGGGCCTACAAGAGACCCAGTACTTC.